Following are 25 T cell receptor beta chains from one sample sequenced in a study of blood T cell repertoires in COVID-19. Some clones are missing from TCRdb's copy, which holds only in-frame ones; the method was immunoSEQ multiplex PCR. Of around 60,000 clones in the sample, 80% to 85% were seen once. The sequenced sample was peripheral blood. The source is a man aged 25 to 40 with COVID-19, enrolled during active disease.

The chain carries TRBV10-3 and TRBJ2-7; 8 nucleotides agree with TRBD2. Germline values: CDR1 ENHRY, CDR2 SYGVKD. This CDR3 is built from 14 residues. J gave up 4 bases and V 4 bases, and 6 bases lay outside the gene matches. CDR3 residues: CAISGTSGVYEQYF. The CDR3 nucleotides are TGTGCCATCAGTGGTACTAGCGGAGTTTACGAGCAGTACTTC.

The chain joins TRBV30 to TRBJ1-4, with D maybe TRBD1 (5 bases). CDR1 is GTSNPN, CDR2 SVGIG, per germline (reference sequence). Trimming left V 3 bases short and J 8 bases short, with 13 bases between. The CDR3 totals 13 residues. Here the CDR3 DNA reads TGTGCCTGGAGAGGTCAGGGTGGGGAAAAACTGTTTTTT. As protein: CAWRGQGGEKLFF.

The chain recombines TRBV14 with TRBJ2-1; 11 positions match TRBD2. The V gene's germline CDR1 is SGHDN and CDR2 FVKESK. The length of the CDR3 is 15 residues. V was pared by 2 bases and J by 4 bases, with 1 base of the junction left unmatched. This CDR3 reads CASSQRLAGYNEQFF. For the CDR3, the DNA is TGTGCCAGCAGCCAAAGACTAGCGGGGTACAATGAGCAGTTCTTC.

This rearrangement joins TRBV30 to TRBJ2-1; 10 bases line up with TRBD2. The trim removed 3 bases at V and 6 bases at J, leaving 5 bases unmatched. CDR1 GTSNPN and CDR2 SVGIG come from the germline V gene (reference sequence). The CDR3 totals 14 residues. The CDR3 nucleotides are TGTGCCTGGAGCCGTCTAGCGGGAGTCAATGAGCAGTTCTTC. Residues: CAWSRLAGVNEQFF. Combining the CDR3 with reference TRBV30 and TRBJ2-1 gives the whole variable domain SQTIHQWPATLVQPVGSPLSLECTVEGTSNPNLYWYRQAAGRGLQLLFYSVGIGQISSEVPQNLSASRPQDRQFILSSKKLLLSDSGFYLCAWSRLAGVNEQFFGPGTRLTVL.

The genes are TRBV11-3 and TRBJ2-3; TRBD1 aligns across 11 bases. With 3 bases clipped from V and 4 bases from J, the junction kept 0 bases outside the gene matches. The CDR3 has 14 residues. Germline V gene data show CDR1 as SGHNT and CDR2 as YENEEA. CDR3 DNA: TGTGCCAGCAGCTTGGGACAGGGGGCAGATACGCAGTATTTT. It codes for CASSLGQGADTQYF.

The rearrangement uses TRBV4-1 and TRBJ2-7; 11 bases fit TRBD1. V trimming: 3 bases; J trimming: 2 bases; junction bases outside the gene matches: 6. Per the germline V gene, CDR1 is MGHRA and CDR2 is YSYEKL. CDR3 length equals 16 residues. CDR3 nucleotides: TGCGCCAGCAGCCATTCCGGGACAGGGGGGACCTACGAGCAGTACTTC. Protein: CASSHSGTGGTYEQYF.

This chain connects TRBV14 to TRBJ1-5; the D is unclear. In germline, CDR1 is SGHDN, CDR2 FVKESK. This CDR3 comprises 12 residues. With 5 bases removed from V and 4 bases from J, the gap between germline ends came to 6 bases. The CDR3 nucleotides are TGTGCCAGCAGCGAACTGAATCAGCCCCAGCATTTT. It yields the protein CASSELNQPQHF.

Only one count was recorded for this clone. This chain's CDR3 is CASSYSGGTTEAFF. CDR3 nucleotide sequence: TGTGCCAGCAGTTACTCTGGAGGGACCACTGAAGCTTTCTTT. V usage is TRBV6-5 and J usage is TRBJ1-1; D possibly corresponds to TRBD1 (5 bases). Germline V gives CDR1 MNHEY, CDR2 SVGAGI. The CDR3 has 14 amino acids. The V end lost 0 bases, the J end lost 4 bases, and 9 bases lay between the germline ends.

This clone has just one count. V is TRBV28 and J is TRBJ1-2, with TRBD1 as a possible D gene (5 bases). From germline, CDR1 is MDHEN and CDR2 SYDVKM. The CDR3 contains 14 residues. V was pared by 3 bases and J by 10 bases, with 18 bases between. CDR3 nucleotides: TGTGCCAGCAGTTTTAGGGGCCCGGCGACCCCCTACACCTTC. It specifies CASSFRGPATPYTF.

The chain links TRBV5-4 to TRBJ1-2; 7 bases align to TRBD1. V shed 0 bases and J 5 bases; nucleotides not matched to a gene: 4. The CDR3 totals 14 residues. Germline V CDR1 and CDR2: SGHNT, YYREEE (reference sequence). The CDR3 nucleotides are TGTGCCAGCAGCTTGGGACAGGGAAGGTATGGCTACACCTTC. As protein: CASSLGQGRYGYTF.

The CDR3 protein is CASSPQGSGGYTF. CDR3 nucleotides: TGCGCCAGCAGCCCACAAGGTTCCGGGGGCTACACCTTC. The genes are TRBV5-1 and TRBJ1-2; no clear D. Per the germline V gene, CDR1 is SGHRS and CDR2 is YFSETQ. The germline V and J ends were trimmed by 4 bases and 8 bases, with 15 bases remaining between them. This CDR3 region has 13 residues.

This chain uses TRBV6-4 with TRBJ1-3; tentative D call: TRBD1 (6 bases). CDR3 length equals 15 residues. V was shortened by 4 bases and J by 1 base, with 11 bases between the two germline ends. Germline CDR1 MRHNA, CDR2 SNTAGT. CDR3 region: CASSGGQTSGNTIYF. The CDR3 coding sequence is TGTGCCAGCAGTGGCGGACAGACTTCTGGAAACACCATATATTTT.

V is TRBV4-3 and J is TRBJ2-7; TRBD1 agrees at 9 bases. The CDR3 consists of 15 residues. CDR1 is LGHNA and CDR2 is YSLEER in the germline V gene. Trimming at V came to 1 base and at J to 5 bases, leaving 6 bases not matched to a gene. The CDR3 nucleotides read TGCGCCAGCAGCCAAGCGCGAACAGGGGGCCACGAGCAGTACTTC. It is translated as CASSQARTGGHEQYF.

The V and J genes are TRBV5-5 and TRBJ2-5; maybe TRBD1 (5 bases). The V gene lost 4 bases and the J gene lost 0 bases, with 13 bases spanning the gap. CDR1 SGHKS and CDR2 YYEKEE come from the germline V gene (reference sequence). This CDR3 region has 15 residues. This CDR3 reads CASSRTGIHQETQYF. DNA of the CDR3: TGTGCCAGCAGCCGAACAGGAATCCACCAAGAGACCCAGTACTTC. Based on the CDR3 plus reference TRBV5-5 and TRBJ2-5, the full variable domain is DAGVTQSPTHLIKTRGQQVTLRCSPISGHKSVSWYQQVLGQGPQFIFQYYEKEERGRGNFPDRFSARQFPNYSSELNVNALLLGDSALYLCASSRTGIHQETQYFGPGTRLLVL.

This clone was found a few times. CDR3 sequence (DNA): TGTGCCAGCAGCCCACCCGCGGACAGGGGTCTAAGGGAGCTGTTTTTT. Translating gives CASSPPADRGLRELFF. This sequence joins TRBV7-6 and TRBJ2-2; 9 nucleotides agree with TRBD1. CDR3 length: 16 amino acids. V lost 5 bases and J lost 9; bases outside the gene matches: 13. Germline V gene sequence: CDR1 SGHVS, CDR2 FNYEAQ.

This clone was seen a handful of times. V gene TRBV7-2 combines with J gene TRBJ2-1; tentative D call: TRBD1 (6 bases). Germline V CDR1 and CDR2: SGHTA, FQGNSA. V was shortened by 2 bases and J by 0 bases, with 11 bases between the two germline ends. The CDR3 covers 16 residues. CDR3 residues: CASSLMPDSSYNEQFF. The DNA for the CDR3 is TGTGCCAGCAGCTTAATGCCGGACAGCTCCTACAATGAGCAGTTCTTC.

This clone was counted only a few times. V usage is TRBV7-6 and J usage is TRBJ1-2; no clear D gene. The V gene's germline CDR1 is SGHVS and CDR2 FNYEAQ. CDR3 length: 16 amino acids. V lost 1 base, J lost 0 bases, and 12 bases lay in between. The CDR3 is CASSLGGRETNYGYTF. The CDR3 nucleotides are TGTGCCAGCAGCTTAGGCGGTCGAGAGACTAACTATGGCTACACCTTC.

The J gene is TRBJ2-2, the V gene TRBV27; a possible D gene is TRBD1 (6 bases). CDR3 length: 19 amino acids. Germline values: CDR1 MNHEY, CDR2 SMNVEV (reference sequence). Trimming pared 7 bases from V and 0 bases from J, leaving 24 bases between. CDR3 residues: CASKLRPLGQRSNTGELFF. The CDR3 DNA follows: TGTGCCAGCAAATTACGTCCCCTTGGACAGAGGTCGAACACCGGGGAGCTGTTTTTT.

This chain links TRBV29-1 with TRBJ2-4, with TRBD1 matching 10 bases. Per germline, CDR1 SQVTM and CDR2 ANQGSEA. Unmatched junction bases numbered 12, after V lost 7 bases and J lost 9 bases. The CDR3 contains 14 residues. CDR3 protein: CSGTTGTGEGIQYF. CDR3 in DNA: TGCAGCGGGACCACCGGGACAGGGGAGGGCATTCAGTACTTC.

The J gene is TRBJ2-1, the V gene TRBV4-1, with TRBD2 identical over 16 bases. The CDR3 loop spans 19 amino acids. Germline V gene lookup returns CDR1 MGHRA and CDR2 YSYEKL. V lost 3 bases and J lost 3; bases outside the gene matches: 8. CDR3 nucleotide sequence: TGCGCCAGCAGCCATCCGGGACTAGCGGGAGGGCCTGACTACAATGAGCAGTTCTTC. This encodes CASSHPGLAGGPDYNEQFF.

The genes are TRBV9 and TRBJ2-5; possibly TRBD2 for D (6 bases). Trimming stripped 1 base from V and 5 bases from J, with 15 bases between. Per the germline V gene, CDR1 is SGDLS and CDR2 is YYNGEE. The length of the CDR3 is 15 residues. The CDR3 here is CASSVREQTWETQYF. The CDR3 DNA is TGTGCCAGCAGCGTACGGGAGCAGACGTGGGAGACCCAGTACTTC.

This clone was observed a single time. CDR3 region: CASSLAAGGMNTEAFF. The CDR3 coding sequence is TGTGCCAGCAGCTTGGCGGCGGGGGGAATGAACACTGAAGCTTTCTTT. The J gene is TRBJ1-1, the V gene TRBV5-6, with D maybe TRBD1 (5 bases). Trimming pared 0 bases from V and 0 bases from J, leaving 12 bases between. Germline V gene sequence: CDR1 SGHDT, CDR2 YYEEEE. This CDR3 contains 16 residues.

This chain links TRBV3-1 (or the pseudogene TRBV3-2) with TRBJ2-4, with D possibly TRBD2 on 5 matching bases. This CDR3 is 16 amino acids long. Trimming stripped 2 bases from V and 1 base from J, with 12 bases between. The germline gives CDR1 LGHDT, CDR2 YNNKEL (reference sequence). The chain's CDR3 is CASSQLALGAKNIQYF. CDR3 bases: TGTGCCAGCAGCCAACTAGCTCTTGGCGCCAAAAACATTCAGTACTTC.

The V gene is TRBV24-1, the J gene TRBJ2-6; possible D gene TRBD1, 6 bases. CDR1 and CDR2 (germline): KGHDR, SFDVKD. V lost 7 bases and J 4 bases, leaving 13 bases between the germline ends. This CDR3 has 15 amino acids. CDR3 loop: CATRQGWKGANVLTF. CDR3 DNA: TGTGCCACCAGACAGGGTTGGAAAGGGGCCAACGTCCTGACTTTC.

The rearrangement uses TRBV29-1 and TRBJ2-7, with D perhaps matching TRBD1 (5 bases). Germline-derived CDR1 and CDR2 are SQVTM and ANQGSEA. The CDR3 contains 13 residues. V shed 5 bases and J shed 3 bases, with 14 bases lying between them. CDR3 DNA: TGCAGCGTTTCACCAGGGATAAACTACGAGCAGTACTTC. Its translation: CSVSPGINYEQYF.